A single T cell receptor (beta chain) is shown here with its context. This same CDR3 is encoded by further DNA sequences in the sample. The repertoire was sequenced with immunoSEQ multiplex PCR; TCRdb's copy has only in-frame clones and lacks some. This sample yields some 900,000 clones, of which approximately 80% are seen a single time; roughly 1.5% belongs to the top ten. The sample is drawn from a study of shared clonotypes between healthy human individuals. Trimming removed 0 bases at V and 0 bases at J, with 8 bases between. Germline lookup yields CDR1 MGHRA and CDR2 YSYEKL. The CDR3 is 16 amino acids.

The TCR comes from a man between 18 and 29 years old in good health. The V call is TRBV4-1, the J call TRBJ2-2; D remains unclear. Material: memory CD4+ T cells sorted from blood. Documented subset: CD45RA-negative fraction. CDR3 amino acids: CASSQEPAPNTGELFF. DNA for the CDR3: TGCGCCAGCAGCCAAGAGCCAGCCCCGAACACCGGGGAGCTGTTTTTT.